Included here is one T cell receptor beta chain sequence, with context. Its cognate antigen is unknown. The identical CDR3 is also encoded by other nucleotide sequences in the sample. The data stem from a study of shared clonotypes between healthy human individuals. As for the study in general: Those who served as donors were a couple of women and a few men between the ages of 18 and 49. Study-wide results and limits: Despite large depth, sorted-subset datasets appeared incompletely sequenced. Sharing across four donors was seen in about 5% of naive CD4 clonotypes.

Clones were sequenced by immunoSEQ multiplex PCR, and TCRdb holds only the in-frame ones, with some missing. The table shows some 500,000 clones, with about 96% occurring only once. The TCR comes from a woman aged 25 to 39 in good health. Sequencing used naive CD4+ T cells sorted from blood. Subset defined: CD45RA+ positively selected.

The CDR3 coding sequence is TGCGCCAGCAGCCTGGACAGGGCGAACACTGAAGCTTTCTTT. It codes for CASSLDRANTEAFF. The chain couples TRBV5-1 to TRBJ1-1, with 8 positions matching TRBD1. This CDR3 is built from 14 residues. Unmatched junction bases numbered 3, after V lost 4 bases and J lost 1 base. The germline V gene encodes CDR1 SGHRS and CDR2 YFSETQ.